Following are 26 T cell receptor beta chains from one sample sequenced in a study of blood T cell repertoires in COVID-19. Measured with immunoSEQ multiplex PCR; TCRdb has only the in-frame clones, and not every one. Of 250,000 or so clones listed, roughly 87% are singletons. Sequenced sample: peripheral blood. All receptors come from a woman younger than 45 with acute or convalescent COVID-19.

V gene TRBV9 combines with J gene TRBJ2-7; D ambiguous. CDR3 length: 15 residues. The germline V gene encodes CDR1 SGDLS and CDR2 YYNGEE. V lost 0 bases to trimming and J lost 2 bases, with 12 bases between them. CDR3 DNA: TGTGCCAGCAGCGTAGCTACCGGGTCCCCCTACGAGCAGTACTTC. Protein product: CASSVATGSPYEQYF.

This chain uses TRBV6-4 with TRBJ2-1, with D perhaps TRBD2 (6 bases). The CDR3 is 13 amino acids. The ends were cut back, 3 bases at V and 9 bases at J, with 12 bases in the middle. Germline assignment: CDR1 MRHNA and CDR2 SNTAGT. CDR3 loop: CASSEREEGEQFF. The CDR3 DNA is TGTGCCAGCAGTGAAAGAGAGGAGGGTGAGCAGTTCTTC.

Only a few counts were recorded for this clone. V is TRBV7-9 and J is TRBJ2-7; 8 bases map to TRBD2. Looked up from germline, CDR1 is SEHNR and CDR2 is FQNEAQ (reference sequence). The CDR3 consists of 14 residues. V gave up 4 bases and J gave up 3 bases; unmatched junction bases: 5. CDR3 DNA: TGTGCCAGCAGCTCAGCGGGAGCTCGCTACGAGCAGTACTTC. Protein product: CASSSAGARYEQYF.

The rearrangement joins TRBV20-1 to TRBJ2-1; D gene unclear. V lost 4 bases and J 7 bases, leaving 8 bases between the germline ends. The CDR3 has 11 amino acids. Germline V gene sequence: CDR1 DFQATT, CDR2 SNEGSKA (reference sequence). CDR3 in amino acids: CSAIEANEQFF. CDR3 nucleotides: TGCAGTGCTATCGAAGCGAATGAGCAGTTCTTC.

The chain combines TRBV7-2 with TRBJ2-1, with 9 positions matching TRBD2. The V segment lost 1 base and the J segment 4 bases; nucleotides outside the gene matches: 5. Germline lookup yields CDR1 SGHTA and CDR2 FQGNSA. There are 16 residues in the CDR3. CDR3 protein: CASSLVVGLAYNEQFF. In DNA form, the CDR3 reads TGTGCCAGCAGCTTAGTGGTGGGACTAGCATACAATGAGCAGTTCTTC.

This sequence joins TRBV6-1 and TRBJ1-4, with a weak D call TRBD1 (5 bases). Trimming removed 0 bases from V and 5 bases from J, with 13 bases in between. Looked up from germline, CDR1 is MNHNS and CDR2 is SASEGT. This CDR3 has 16 residues. The CDR3 DNA sequence: TGTGCCAGCAGTGAAGCGCGTGGGGGGGGGAATGAAAAACTGTTTTTT. The encoded protein is CASSEARGGGNEKLFF.

V gene TRBV2 combines with J gene TRBJ1-3, with D possibly TRBD1 on 5 matching bases. CDR1 is SNHLY and CDR2 is FYNNEI in the germline V gene. This CDR3 has 15 amino acids. V dropped 4 bases and J dropped 0 bases, with 10 bases sitting between them. This chain's CDR3 is CASSGQGFSGNTIYF. CDR3 sequence (DNA): TGTGCCAGCAGTGGGCAGGGTTTCTCTGGAAACACCATATATTTT.

In this sample, this clone turned up many times. The V call is TRBV24-1, the J call TRBJ2-1; TRBD2 agrees at 8 bases. Germline V gene sequence: CDR1 KGHDR, CDR2 SFDVKD. V gave up 0 bases and J gave up 7 bases; unmatched junction bases: 7. The CDR3 length is 16 residues. The DNA of the CDR3 is TGTGCCACCAGTGATTTGCAAGGGACGGGAGGGAATGAGCAGTTCTTC. This codes for CATSDLQGTGGNEQFF.

The rearrangement joins TRBV7-2 to TRBJ1-2; D may be TRBD1 (5 bases). Trimming shortened V by 8 bases and J by 4 bases, and 14 bases separated the two germline ends. Germline V lookup: CDR1 SGHTA, CDR2 FQGNSA. The CDR3 is 13 residues long. The CDR3 bases are TGTGCCAGCTCACAGAGACAGATCTATGGCTACACCTTC. Translated: CASSQRQIYGYTF. The full variable domain, completed using reference TRBV7-2 and TRBJ1-2, is GAGVSQSPSNKVTEKGKDVELRCDPISGHTALYWYRQSLGQGLEFLIYFQGNSAPDKSGLPSDRFSAERTGGSVSTLTIQRTQQEDSAVYLCASSQRQIYGYTFGSGTRLTVV.

V and J are TRBV7-9 and TRBJ2-5; no definite D call. The CDR3 is 12 residues long. Germline CDR1 SEHNR, CDR2 FQNEAQ (reference sequence). The V end was cut by 2 bases, the J end by 2 bases, with 3 bases between. CDR3 in amino acids: CASSLIQETQYF. The CDR3 nucleotides are TGTGCCAGCAGCTTAATACAAGAGACCCAGTACTTC.

The chain uses TRBV11-2 and TRBJ2-1, with D unresolved. CDR1 SGHAT and CDR2 FQNNGV come from the germline V gene. V lost 2 bases, J lost 1 base, and 9 bases lay in between. This CDR3 comprises 15 residues. CDR3 region: CASSLQRVSYNEQFF. CDR3 coding DNA: TGTGCCAGCAGCTTACAAAGAGTATCCTACAATGAGCAGTTCTTC.

The rearrangement uses TRBV5-4 and TRBJ2-7; 12 bases are a match to TRBD2. CDR1 is SGHNT, CDR2 YYREEE, per germline (reference sequence). V trimming: 0 bases; J trimming: 6 bases; junction bases outside the gene matches: 7. CDR3 length: 16 residues. CDR3 sequence reads: CASSLGTSGTTGEQYF. CDR3 sequence (DNA): TGTGCCAGCAGCTTGGGGACTAGCGGGACCACAGGCGAGCAGTACTTC.

This chain connects TRBV9 to TRBJ2-7; weak D call: TRBD1 (6 bases). The CDR3 is 14 amino acids. Germline assignment: CDR1 SGDLS and CDR2 YYNGEE. With 2 bases removed from V and 0 bases from J, the gap between germline ends came to 9 bases. The CDR3 protein is CASSVQGFSYEQYF. DNA for the CDR3: TGTGCCAGCAGCGTTCAGGGGTTCTCCTACGAGCAGTACTTC. Supplemented by reference TRBV9 and TRBJ2-7, the full variable domain reads DSGVTQTPKHLITATGQRVTLRCSPRSGDLSVYWYQQSLDQGLQFLIQYYNGEERAKGNILERFSAQQFPDLHSELNLSSLELGDSALYFCASSVQGFSYEQYFGPGTRLTVT.

DNA for the CDR3: TGTGCCAGTAGTACAAGAGGACTAGCGGGGAGCTACAATGAGCAGTTCTTC. It translates to CASSTRGLAGSYNEQFF. The gene calls are TRBV19 and TRBJ2-1; 12 bases are shared with TRBD2. CDR3 size: 17 residues. Germline CDR1 LNHDA, CDR2 SQIVND (reference sequence). V shed 4 bases, J shed 3 bases, and the junction held 7 bases outside the gene matches.

The chain is built from TRBV6-6 and TRBJ1-4; 9 nucleotides line up with TRBD1. V trimming: 6 bases; J trimming: 10 bases; junction bases outside the gene matches: 9. The CDR3 consists of 14 residues. The germline V gene has CDR1 MNHNY and CDR2 SVGAGI (reference sequence). The CDR3 region is CASRGGTGFAKLFF. The CDR3 coding sequence is TGTGCCAGCAGGGGGGGGACAGGGTTTGCAAAACTGTTTTTT.

The rearrangement joins TRBV5-8 to TRBJ2-3, with no clear D. CDR3 size: 15 residues. V shed 0 bases and J shed 0 bases, with 8 bases lying between them. The germline V gene has CDR1 SGHTS and CDR2 YDEGEE. CDR3 sequence: CASSLGRSSTDTQYF. As DNA, the CDR3 is TGTGCCAGCAGCTTGGGGAGATCTAGCACAGATACGCAGTATTTT.

The chain employs TRBV5-5 and TRBJ2-7; D is unresolved. The CDR3 totals 14 residues. Germline loops: CDR1 SGHKS, CDR2 YYEKEE (reference sequence). Trimming took 4 bases from V and 2 from J, leaving 13 bases between them. The DNA for the CDR3 is TGTGCCAGCAGCCGTGAAACAAACGCCTACGAGCAGTACTTC. Amino acid sequence: CASSRETNAYEQYF.

The gene calls are TRBV6-2 or TRBV6-3 and TRBJ2-2; 8 bases map to TRBD2. The CDR3 sequence is 19 residues long. V trimming: 4 bases; J trimming: 8 bases; junction bases outside the gene matches: 21. The germline CDR1 and CDR2 sequences are MNHEY and SVGEGT. In DNA form, the CDR3 reads TGTGCCAGCAGTTCCTCCCGGGAGGTGGTAGCGGGGACCTTTGGGGAGCTGTTTTTT. It translates to CASSSSREVVAGTFGELFF.

The chain combines TRBV4-3 with TRBJ2-7, with 8 nucleotides matching TRBD2. After removal of 1 base from V and 5 bases from J, the junction contained 7 bases not matched to a gene. This CDR3 comprises 15 residues. Germline-derived CDR1 and CDR2 are LGHNA and YSLEER. This chain's CDR3 is CASSQAGTRYDEQYF. DNA for the CDR3: TGCGCCAGCAGCCAAGCCGGGACTAGGTACGACGAGCAGTACTTC.

The V call is TRBV18, the J call TRBJ2-6; 7 nucleotides line up with TRBD2. The CDR3 loop spans 23 amino acids. The V and J ends lost 2 bases and 1 base, in that order; junction bases with no gene match: 23. CDR1 is KGHSH, CDR2 LQKENI, per germline. The CDR3 sequence: CASSPSPGGRGHGNLSGANVLTF. The CDR3 DNA reads as TGTGCCAGCTCACCATCCCCCGGTGGGAGGGGTCACGGAAACCTATCTGGGGCCAACGTCCTGACTTTC.

The chain couples TRBV5-1 to TRBJ2-7; 11 bases fit TRBD1. The CDR3 is 14 residues long. From germline, CDR1 is SGHRS and CDR2 YFSETQ. V lost 4 bases to trimming and J lost 5 bases; unmatched junction nucleotides: 5. CDR3 sequence reads: CASSERTGGNEQYF. The CDR3 nucleotides are TGCGCCAGCAGCGAAAGGACAGGGGGCAACGAGCAGTACTTC.

This clone showed up just a few times. V and J are TRBV20-1 and TRBJ2-3, with a possible D match to TRBD2 (6 bases). CDR1 and CDR2 (germline): DFQATT, SNEGSKA (reference sequence). Trimming shortened V by 3 bases and J by 8 bases, and 27 bases separated the two germline ends. The CDR3 has 17 residues. The CDR3 nucleotides read TGCAGTGCTAGTGACGCGTATAGCGGACTCCTTACTGGTACGCAGTATTTT. Translating gives CSASDAYSGLLTGTQYF.

The CDR3 DNA is TGTGCCACCGCAGCTGGGTCGGGACAGGGAAAAAAACTGTTTTTT. It codes for CATAAGSGQGKKLFF. This chain connects TRBV2 to TRBJ1-4; 9 positions agree with TRBD1. V shed 10 bases, J shed 9 bases, and the junction held 15 bases outside the gene matches. The CDR3 spans 15 residues. Germline lookup yields CDR1 SNHLY and CDR2 FYNNEI.

The rearrangement uses TRBV3-1 (or the pseudogene TRBV3-2) and TRBJ1-5; D is perhaps TRBD1 (5 bases). The CDR3 runs 17 residues. From germline, CDR1 is LGHDT and CDR2 YNNKEL (reference sequence). The V end was cut by 0 bases, the J end by 4 bases, with 16 bases between. This CDR3 reads CASSQDRRAGGNQPQHF. The CDR3 DNA reads as TGTGCCAGCAGCCAAGATCGGCGGGCCGGGGGTAATCAGCCCCAGCATTTT.

V gene TRBV4-1 combines with J gene TRBJ1-4; TRBD1 aligns across 8 bases. Unmatched junction bases numbered 7, after V lost 2 bases and J lost 8 bases. The germline V gene has CDR1 MGHRA and CDR2 YSYEKL. The CDR3 totals 15 residues. CDR3: CASSQTGTGLEKLFF. In nucleotides, the CDR3 is TGCGCCAGCAGCCAAACCGGGACAGGACTAGAAAAACTGTTTTTT.

This chain joins TRBV9 and TRBJ2-7, with D perhaps matching TRBD2 (5 bases). This CDR3 has 14 amino acids. CDR1 SGDLS and CDR2 YYNGEE come from the germline V gene. Trimming took off 3 bases at V and 2 bases at J, with 12 bases between the two ends. The CDR3 is CASSEGSFTYEQYF. DNA for the CDR3: TGTGCCAGCAGCGAAGGGAGTTTTACCTACGAGCAGTACTTC.